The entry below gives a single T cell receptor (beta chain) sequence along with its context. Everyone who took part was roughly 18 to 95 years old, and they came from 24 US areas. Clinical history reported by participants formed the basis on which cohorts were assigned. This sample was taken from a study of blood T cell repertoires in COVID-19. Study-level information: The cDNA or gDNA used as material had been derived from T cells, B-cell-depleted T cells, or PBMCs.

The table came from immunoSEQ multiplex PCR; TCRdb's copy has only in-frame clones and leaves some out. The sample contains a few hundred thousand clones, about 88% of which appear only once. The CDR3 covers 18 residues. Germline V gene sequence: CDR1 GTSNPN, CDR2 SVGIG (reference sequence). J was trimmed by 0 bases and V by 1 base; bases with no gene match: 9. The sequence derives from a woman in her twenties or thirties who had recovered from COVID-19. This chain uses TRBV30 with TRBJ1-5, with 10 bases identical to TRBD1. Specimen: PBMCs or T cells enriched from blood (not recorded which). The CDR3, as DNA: TGTGCCTGGAGTGGAGGTCGACAGGGGGCGGGTAGCAATCAGCCCCAGCATTTT. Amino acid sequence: CAWSGGRQGAGSNQPQHF.